One and the same sample provided the 5 T cell receptor beta chains below, sequenced in a study of T cells in Graves' hyperthyroidism and ophthalmopathy. There were TCR beta CDR3 regions amplified from RNA transcripts. Primed by the HTBI set, a first-round RT-PCR was run on the TCR CDR3. TCRdb processed the multiplex PCR reads anew with MiXCR; each CDR3 protein has one entry. The table lists around 530,000 distinct CDR3 sequences, about 15% of them singletons. Material for sequencing was blood. The receptors were sampled from a woman aged 18 to 35 with Graves' ophthalmopathy.

The chain combines TRBV20-1 with TRBJ2-3, with no clear D. Trimming cost V 0 bases and J 2 bases, with 9 bases left between them. The CDR3 is 14 residues long. Germline CDR1 is DFQATT and CDR2 is SNEGSKA (reference sequence). The CDR3 here is CSAREDGYTDTQYF. The CDR3 nucleotides read TGCAGTGCTAGAGAGGACGGATACACAGATACGCAGTATTTT.

At least ten counts were recorded for this clonotype. The chain links TRBV24-1 to TRBJ2-5; D gene ambiguous. The CDR3 is 15 amino acids. V was cut by 3 bases and J by 1 base, with 11 bases left in between. Germline values: CDR1 KGHDR, CDR2 SFDVKD. CDR3 region: CATSDRYTSQETQYF. Here the CDR3 DNA reads TGTGCCACCAGTGATAGGTACACCAGCCAAGAGACCCAGTACTTC.

This clonotype was recorded at least ten times. The chain links TRBV11-2 to TRBJ2-7, with 9 bases aligning to TRBD2. This CDR3 comprises 13 residues. The germline V gene encodes CDR1 SGHAT and CDR2 FQNNGV. Trimming cost V 10 bases and J 5 bases; bases outside gene matches: 9. The CDR3 spells CATLAGESHEQYF. The CDR3 DNA reads as TGTGCCACCTTAGCGGGAGAGTCCCACGAGCAGTACTTC.

This clonotype came up many times. V is TRBV28 and J is TRBJ2-7, with 12 bases lining up with TRBD2. V shed 2 bases and J 4 bases; nucleotides not matched to a gene: 6. The germline gives CDR1 MDHEN, CDR2 SYDVKM. The CDR3 consists of 16 residues. In nucleotides, the CDR3 is TGTGCCAGCAGTTTACTACTAGCGGGGGGTCGGTACGAGCAGTACTTC. Its protein is CASSLLLAGGRYEQYF.

This clonotype showed up many times. The chain is built from TRBV27 and TRBJ1-5; 9 bases match TRBD1. Trimming cost V 5 bases and J 12 bases; bases outside gene matches: 14. Germline V gene data show CDR1 as MNHEY and CDR2 as SMNVEV (reference sequence). This CDR3 has 15 residues. DNA of the CDR3: TGTGCCAGCAGTCCTCCGGGACAGGGTAATCAGGACCAGCATTTT. Amino acids: CASSPPGQGNQDQHF.